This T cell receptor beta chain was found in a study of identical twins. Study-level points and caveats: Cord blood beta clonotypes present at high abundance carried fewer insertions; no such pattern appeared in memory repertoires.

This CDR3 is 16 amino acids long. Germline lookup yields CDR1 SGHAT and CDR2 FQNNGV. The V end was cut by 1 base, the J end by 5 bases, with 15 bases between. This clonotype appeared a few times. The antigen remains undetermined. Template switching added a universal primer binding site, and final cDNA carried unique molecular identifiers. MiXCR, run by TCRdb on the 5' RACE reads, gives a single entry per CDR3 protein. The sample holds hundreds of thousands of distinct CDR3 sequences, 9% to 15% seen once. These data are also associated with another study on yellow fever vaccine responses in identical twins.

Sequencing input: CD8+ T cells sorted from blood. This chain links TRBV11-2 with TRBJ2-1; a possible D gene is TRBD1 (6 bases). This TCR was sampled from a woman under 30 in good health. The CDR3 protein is CASSLAILDRNNEQFF. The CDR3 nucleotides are TGTGCCAGCAGCTTAGCCATCCTGGACAGAAACAATGAGCAGTTCTTC.